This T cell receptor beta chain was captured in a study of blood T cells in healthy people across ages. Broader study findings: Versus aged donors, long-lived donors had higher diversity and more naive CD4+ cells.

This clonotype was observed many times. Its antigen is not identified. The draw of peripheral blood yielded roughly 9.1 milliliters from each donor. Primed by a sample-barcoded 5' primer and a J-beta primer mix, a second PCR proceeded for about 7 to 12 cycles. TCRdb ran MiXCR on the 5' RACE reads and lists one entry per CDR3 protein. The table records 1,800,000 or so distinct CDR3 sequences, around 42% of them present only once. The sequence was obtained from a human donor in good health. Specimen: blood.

The CDR3 DNA is TGTGCCAGCAGTCCTGGCTCATCCCCGACCCCTTACGAGCAGTACTTC. Amino acid sequence: CASSPGSSPTPYEQYF. The chain couples TRBV27 to TRBJ2-7; no clear D. Trimming took 5 bases from V and 4 from J, leaving 21 bases between them. From germline, CDR1 is MNHEY and CDR2 SMNVEV (reference sequence). The CDR3 is made up of 16 amino acids.